The sequence of this T cell receptor beta chain was determined in a study of shared clonotypes between healthy human individuals (TCRdb year 2020). Concerning the study at large: A couple of women and a few men aged 18 to 49 years were included in the cohort. The study deeply sequenced blood TCR repertoires of five healthy adults to estimate repertoire size and the extent of clonotype sharing between individuals. Different laboratories and diverse techniques were used to prepare libraries and sequence TCR repertoires, to increase sequencing depth and limit assay-specific biases. Leukapheresis yielded between about 0.85 and 10 billion PBMCs per donor. Overall study results and their limits: Pairwise subsampling indicated that sequencing depth was expected to affect the degree of clonotype sharing among donors. Only blood was sampled, and tissue TCR repertoires likely differ from those in blood. The small number of donors limited the genetic and exposure-history diversity represented.

Donors were healthy HIV-negative adults with no recently reported acute infections or vaccinations. Every donor was a Caucasian adult living in Nashville, Tennessee, USA. In the unsorted samples, 85 million to 100 million PBMCs were counted, and genomic DNA was extracted using the QIAamp DNA Blood Mini kit. Blood was obtained by leukapheresis, after which PBMCs were separated by Ficoll-Histopaque density gradient centrifugation and cryopreserved in liquid nitrogen vapor phase. Using the deep immunoSEQ assay, TCR CDR3 regions were amplified from genomic DNA by multiplex PCR. Extracted genomic DNA from each cell subset was distributed evenly across all wells of several immunoSEQ 96-well plates, and each plate was treated as a replicate. For unsorted PBMC, about 300 ng genomic DNA, equal to approximately 30,000 T cell genomes, was loaded into each replicate PCR. Unsorted PBMC genomic DNA was sequenced across ten immunoSEQ deep assay plates. Purified libraries were quantified with a Qubit 3.0 fluorometer, sized on a Bioanalyzer 2100, and re-quantified with the KAPA Library Quantification kit. Every immunoSEQ 96-well plate was sequenced on a separate single-read 150-cycle Illumina NextSeq 550 flow cell. Concerning the study's data processing: The immunoSEQ output contained only junctional sequences without quality scores, so filtering could not match that applied to full-length reads. To assign V/J genes and CDR3, sequences were annotated against IMGT germline references using PyIR, a Python wrapper for IgBLAST v1.9. Any read was removed if the V/J assignment was weak (E-value above 1e-6), the CDR3 was missing, or the read contained stop codons, out-of-frame junctions, or ambiguous translated residues. V3J clonotypes were defined by identical inferred V gene, J gene, and CDR3 amino acid sequence. Percentage overlap between repertoires was calculated by dividing the number of shared unique clonotypes by the size of the smaller repertoire. Repertoire richness was assessed with RTK rarefaction, the Chao1 estimator, and Recon v2.1 estimates of unobserved clonotypes. TCRdb obtained this table from immuneACCESS and retained in-frame rearrangements with V and J assigned. These tables miss some clones; where compared with another copy, unresolved V genes account for less than half of the shortfall, and the remainder is unexplained. The V and J calls and clone size come from that table; D and trimming were worked out from the DNA. For this sample the table gives about 520,000 clones, of which approximately 78% were detected only once. Clones ranked in the top ten supply around 11% of the sample.

For this clone: The specificity of this receptor is unknown. No base quality values were provided; no much bigger clone lies one nucleotide off.

The germline V gene supplies CDR1 SNHLY and CDR2 FYNNEI. The CDR3 starts with the cysteine, ends with the phenylalanine, and has 14 residues. Here the CDR3 DNA is all that survives: 42 bases in frame from base 1. V sheds 6 bases and J sheds 5 bases, leaving 16 bases between their ends. The chain is made from TRBV2 and TRBJ2-5; the D segment might be TRBD1 or TRBD2, since each matches 5 bases. Sequencing was carried out using PBMCs. This sequence was found in a woman in her thirties or forties in good health. Some clones in this sample may be carry-over from other donors' samples. The sequenced DNA: TGTGCCAGCAGAGGGGACCCCTTGGGGGAGACCCAGTACTTC. Its protein reads: CASRGDPLGETQYF.